The present T cell receptor beta chain was sequenced within a study of OX40 agonist ivuxolimab in advanced cancers. Study-level information: The patients received agonistic anti-OX40 (CD134) antibody ivuxolimab.

Data came from immunoSEQ multiplex PCR; TCRdb stores just in-frame clones and leaves some out. The repertoire includes about 63,000 clones, roughly four fifths of them detected once, and 1% sits in the top ten. Whole-study findings and limits: Which antigen the expanded peripheral T cells recognized is unknown. A proportion of nonresponders additionally exhibited low normalized T-cell clonal expansion. The average count of expanded clones was higher among CD8+ T cells than among CD4+.

As concerns this clone: What it recognizes is unknown.

In germline, CDR1 is SGHVS, CDR2 FNYEAQ. This CDR3 has 14 residues. Trimming pared 3 bases from V and 3 bases from J, leaving 11 bases between. V gene TRBV7-6 combines with J gene TRBJ1-1, with unresolved D. This clonotype was sampled from an adult with an advanced solid tumor such as melanoma, head and neck, liver or kidney cancer. Sequencing was performed on CD4+ or CD8+ T cells sorted from blood, taken in a trial of the OX40 agonist ivuxolimab. CDR3 sequence: CASSLVTSDTEAFF. CDR3 nucleotide sequence: TGTGCCAGCAGCTTGGTAACAAGCGACACTGAAGCTTTCTTT.